Listed below are T cell receptor beta chains from one sample, sequenced in a study of blood T cell repertoires in COVID-19. Profiled with immunoSEQ multiplex PCR; TCRdb holds only in-frame clones, not every one. Of 250,000 or so clones in the sample, more than 85% are singletons; the top ten hold around 2.8%. The sample taken for sequencing was PBMCs or T cells enriched from blood (not recorded which). The receptor set was obtained from a man aged 35 to 55 who had been exposed to COVID-19. Each CDR3 is given with its conserved first and last residue. The D gene is left open where the match is weak. Rows may omit the clone size; those that give it use once, few, many or a size class.

V gene	D gene	J gene	clone size	CDR3 DNA	CDR3 protein
TRBV4-2	TRBD2	TRBJ2-7	-	TGTGCCAGCAGCCAGGGGGTGGCGGGAGCGTACGAGCAGTACTTC	CASSQGVAGAYEQYF
TRBV12-5	-	TRBJ2-5	once	TGTGCTAGTGGTCTAACAGGGTTTGGGGAGACCCAGTACTTC	CASGLTGFGETQYF
TRBV30	TRBD1	TRBJ2-2	-	TGTGCCTGGAGTGCGGTACAGGGGGCGCGGGAGCTGTTTTTT	CAWSAVQGARELFF
TRBV7-9	TRBD2	TRBJ2-2	-	TGTGCCAGCAGCGACCGGGGTTGGGGTAGCGGGAGCGACGGGGAGCTGTTTTTT	CASSDRGWGSGSDGELFF
TRBV12-3/TRBV12-4	-	TRBJ1-3	-	TGTGCCAGCAGGATACAGGGAAACACCATATATTTT	CASRIQGNTIYF
TRBV5-1	TRBD1	TRBJ2-2	-	TGCGCCAGCAGCCCCGGGACAGGGACCGGGGAGCTGTTTTTT	CASSPGTGTGELFF
TRBV3-1/TRBV3-2	TRBD2	TRBJ2-2	-	TGTGCCAGCAGCCAAGAGGTAGCGGGCCCGAACACCGGGGAGCTGTTTTTT	CASSQEVAGPNTGELFF
TRBV18	TRBD1	TRBJ1-2	-	TGTGCCAGCTCACCGAGCCCTGGGACAGGGGGCAAATTTGGCTACACCTTC	CASSPSPGTGGKFGYTF
TRBV5-6	TRBD2	TRBJ2-1	-	TGTGCCAGCAGCTTAAGAAGAGCGGGAGGGTCCTACAATGAGCAGTTCTTC	CASSLRRAGGSYNEQFF
TRBV6-6	-	TRBJ2-1	once	TGTGCCAGCAGTTACTCGGGGCACGACAATGAGCAGTTCTTC	CASSYSGHDNEQFF
TRBV6-6	-	TRBJ1-2	-	TGTGCCATAGGAGGGCCCTTCTATGGCTACACCTTC	CAIGGPFYGYTF